One and the same sample provided the 5 T cell receptor beta chains below, sequenced in a study of blood T cell repertoires in COVID-19. Repertoires were generated with immunoSEQ multiplex PCR, while TCRdb's copy carries only in-frame clones and drops some. Of 30,000 to 40,000 clones in the sample, approximately 82% are singletons; the top ten hold about 42%. Sample: peripheral blood. These TCRs come from a man at least 80 years old with active or convalescent COVID-19.

This clone was seen only a few times. V is TRBV11-1 and J is TRBJ2-1; weak D call: TRBD2 (7 bases). Germline values: CDR1 SGHAT, CDR2 FQDESV (reference sequence). Trimming removed 5 bases at V and 10 bases at J, with 21 bases between. CDR3 length: 15 amino acids. CDR3 region: CASSPSELAQGEQFF. CDR3 bases: TGTGCCAGCAGCCCTTCGGAACTAGCGCAGGGGGAGCAGTTCTTC.

This clone has only one observation. The chain employs TRBV12-5 and TRBJ2-1; maybe TRBD2 (5 bases). V lost 1 base, J lost 12 bases, and 19 bases lay in between. This CDR3 region has 15 residues. The germline V gene has CDR1 LGHNT and CDR2 FRNRAP. DNA of the CDR3: TGTGCTAGTGGTTTGGAGTTAGCCTTAAAGGGAGCGCAGTTCTTC. This encodes CASGLELALKGAQFF. Using reference TRBV12-5 and TRBJ2-1 for the parts outside the CDR3, the full variable domain is DARVTQTPRHKVTEMGQEVTMRCQPILGHNTVFWYRQTMMQGLELLAYFRNRAPLDDSGMPKDRFSAEMPDATLATLKIQPSEPRDSAVYFCASGLELALKGAQFFGPGTRLTVL.

In DNA, the CDR3 is TGCGCCAGCAGCAAAGGACTAGCGGGTGGTGAGCAGTTCTTC. Translating gives CASSKGLAGGEQFF. The J gene is TRBJ2-1, the V gene TRBV5-1, with 11 bases that match TRBD2. This CDR3 is 14 amino acids long. CDR1 and CDR2 (germline): SGHRS, YFSETQ. The trim removed 4 bases at V and 9 bases at J, leaving 6 bases unmatched.

CDR3 sequence: CASSLAGLVWQFF. The CDR3 bases are TGTGCCAGCAGCTTAGCAGGACTAGTGTGGCAGTTCTTC. The V call is TRBV7-9, the J call TRBJ2-1, with 7 bases that match TRBD2. The length of the CDR3 is 13 residues. Germline V gene sequence: CDR1 SEHNR, CDR2 FQNEAQ (reference sequence). The V segment lost 0 bases and the J segment 12 bases; nucleotides outside the gene matches: 5.

The gene calls are TRBV19 and TRBJ2-7; 8 bases are shared with TRBD1. The J segment lost 3 bases and the V segment lost 4 bases, leaving 2 bases of the junction unmatched. The CDR3 length is 13 residues. Germline V gene sequence: CDR1 LNHDA, CDR2 SQIVND (reference sequence). Here the CDR3 reads CASSNRGYYEQYF. As DNA, the CDR3 is TGTGCCAGTAGTAACAGGGGGTACTACGAGCAGTACTTC.